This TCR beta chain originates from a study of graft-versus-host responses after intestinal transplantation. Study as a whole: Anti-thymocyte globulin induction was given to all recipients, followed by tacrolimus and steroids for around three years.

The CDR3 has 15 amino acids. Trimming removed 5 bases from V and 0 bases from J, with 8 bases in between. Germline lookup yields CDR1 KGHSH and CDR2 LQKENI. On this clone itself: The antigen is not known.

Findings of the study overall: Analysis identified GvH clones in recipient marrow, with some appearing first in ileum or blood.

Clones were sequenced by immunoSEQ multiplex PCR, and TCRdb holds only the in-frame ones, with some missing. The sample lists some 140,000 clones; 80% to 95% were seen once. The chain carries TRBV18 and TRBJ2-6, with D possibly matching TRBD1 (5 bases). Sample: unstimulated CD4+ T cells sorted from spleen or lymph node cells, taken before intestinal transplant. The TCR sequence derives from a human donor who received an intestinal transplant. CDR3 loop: CASSTGFSGANVLTF. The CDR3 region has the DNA TGTGCCAGCTCAACAGGTTTCTCTGGGGCCAACGTCCTGACTTTC.